The rows below give T cell receptor beta chains drawn from one sample of a study of preoperative IRX-2 immunotherapy in early breast cancer. The repertoire was sequenced with immunoSEQ multiplex PCR; TCRdb's copy has only in-frame clones and lacks some. The sample shows under 45,000 clones, about 95% of them seen only once. Source: tumor tissue, taken after IRX-2 immunotherapy. These receptors came from a human donor with breast cancer. Both conserved end residues are trimmed from each CDR3.

CDR3 protein	J gene	V gene
ASGGRGPYEQY	-	TRBV6-1
ASSPIAGISTDTQY	TRBJ2-3	TRBV27
ASSSSNYGYT	TRBJ1-2	TRBV11-2
ASSPLAGGPDEQY	TRBJ2-7	TRBV28
ASSSGPYGYT	TRBJ1-2	TRBV5-6
ASSLLGSGPYNEQF	TRBJ2-1	TRBV11-3
ASSVQEFTDTQY	TRBJ2-3	TRBV2
ASSTTKTRGQDEQF	TRBJ2-1	TRBV5-1
ASSIRGVDYGYT	TRBJ1-2	TRBV19
ASSLLVFDQGTEAF	TRBJ1-1	TRBV7-2
ASSLLRGITNEKLF	TRBJ1-4	TRBV4-3
ASSRGRPSYNEQF	TRBJ2-1	TRBV18